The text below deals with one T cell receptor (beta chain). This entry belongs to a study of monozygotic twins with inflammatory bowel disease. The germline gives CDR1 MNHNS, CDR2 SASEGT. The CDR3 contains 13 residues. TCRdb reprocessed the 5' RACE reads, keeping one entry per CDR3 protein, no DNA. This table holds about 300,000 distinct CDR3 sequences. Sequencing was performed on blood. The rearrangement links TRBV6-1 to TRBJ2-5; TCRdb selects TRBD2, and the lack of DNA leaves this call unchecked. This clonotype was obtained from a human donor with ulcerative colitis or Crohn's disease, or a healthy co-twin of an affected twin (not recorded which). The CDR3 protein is CASSDVTGPGQYF.